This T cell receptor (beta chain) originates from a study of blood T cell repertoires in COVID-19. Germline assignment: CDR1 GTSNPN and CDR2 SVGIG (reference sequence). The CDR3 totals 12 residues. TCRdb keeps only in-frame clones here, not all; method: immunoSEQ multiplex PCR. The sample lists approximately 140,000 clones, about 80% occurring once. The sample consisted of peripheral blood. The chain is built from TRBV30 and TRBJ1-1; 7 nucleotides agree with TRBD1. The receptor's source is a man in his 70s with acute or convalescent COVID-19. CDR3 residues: CATVTGVTEAFF. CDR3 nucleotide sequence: TGTGCTACGGTAACAGGGGTTACTGAAGCTTTCTTT.